One sample yielded the 29 T cell receptor beta chains listed below, sequenced in a study of T and B cells in COVID-19 patients. TRB was amplified from about 250-500 ng of blood genomic DNA. TRB rearrangements were amplified by multiplex PCR with BIOMED2 TRB-A/B primers. Each CDR3 protein gets one entry after TCRdb re-called the multiplex PCR reads with MiXCR. The table includes a few thousand distinct CDR3 sequences, 25% to 30% detected once. Material for sequencing was blood. The receptors here all came from a human donor with active COVID-19.

CDR3 amino acids: CSARDARSGTDTQYF. CDR3 nucleotides: TGCAGTGCTAGAGATGCGCGGTCTGGCACAGATACGCAGTATTTT. V usage is TRBV20-1 and J usage is TRBJ2-3; unclear D gene. The germline V and J ends were trimmed by 0 bases and 1 base, with 11 bases remaining between them. Germline CDR1 is DFQATT and CDR2 is SNEGSKA (reference sequence). This CDR3 contains 15 residues.

Remarks on this clonotype: The junction and the germline gene differ at one end; a read error may be behind it. The genes are TRBV5-6 and TRBJ1-4; D is uncertain. Per the germline V gene, CDR1 is SGHDT and CDR2 is YYEEEE. The CDR3 is 14 residues long. CDR3 nucleotides: TGCGCCAGCAGCTTCACACTTAACGCTGAAAAACTGTTTTTT. It specifies CASSFTLNAEKLFF.

The gene calls are TRBV11-1 and TRBJ1-1, with TRBD1 as a possible D gene (5 bases). The CDR3 is 14 residues long. CDR1 and CDR2 (germline): SGHAT, FQDESV (reference sequence). Trimming took off 4 bases at V and 5 bases at J, with 14 bases between the two ends. CDR3 in DNA: TGTGCCAGCAGCTCTCAGGGCACGCGGACTGAAGCTTTCTTT. This gives the protein CASSSQGTRTEAFF.

Sample share makes this clonotype medium-sized. The V gene is TRBV6-1, the J gene TRBJ2-1; 10 bases match TRBD2. CDR1 and CDR2 from the germline V gene are MNHNS and SASEGT. Germline trimming cut 2 bases from V and 7 bases from J; bases unmatched to any gene: 5. The CDR3 covers 15 residues. The CDR3 loop reads CASSEMQRGGNEQFF. CDR3 nucleotides: TGTGCCAGCAGTGAAATGCAGCGGGGGGGGAATGAGCAGTTCTTC.

The chain recombines TRBV20-1 with TRBJ2-7, with D maybe TRBD2 (6 bases). The CDR3 covers 15 residues. The V gene lost 2 bases and the J gene lost 0 bases, with 14 bases spanning the gap. Germline values: CDR1 DFQATT, CDR2 SNEGSKA (reference sequence). The CDR3 sequence is CSARNGGTSSYEQYF. The CDR3 nucleotides read TGCAGTGCTAGAAATGGCGGGACCTCCTCCTACGAGCAGTACTTC.

Relative to its sample, this clonotype is medium-sized. This chain connects TRBV6-6 to TRBJ2-5; 9 nucleotides match TRBD1. Germline V gives CDR1 MNHNY, CDR2 SVGAGI (reference sequence). After removal of 5 bases from V and 4 bases from J, the junction contained 8 bases not matched to a gene. This CDR3 spans 15 amino acids. DNA for the CDR3: TGTGCCAGCAGTCCCGGGACAGGGTTCGTAGAGACCCAGTACTTC. Its protein product is CASSPGTGFVETQYF.

This clonotype was detected a few times. This may be a read error: a much more frequent sequence differs by one nucleotide. V gene TRBV29-1 combines with J gene TRBJ2-7; 9 positions match TRBD1. Germline V CDR1 and CDR2: SQVTM, ANQGSEA. The V gene end was trimmed by 6 bases and the J gene end by 6 bases; junction bases not matched to a gene: 6. The CDR3 totals 12 residues. DNA of the CDR3: TGCAGCGTCGGAGGACAGGGGCGCGAGCAGTACTTC. It encodes CSVGGQGREQYF.

This clonotype was detected a few times. V and J are TRBV6-4 and TRBJ1-5; TRBD1 aligns across 8 bases. Trimming removed 4 bases from V and 0 bases from J; junction bases left unmatched: 14. Germline V gives CDR1 MRHNA, CDR2 SNTAGT. This CDR3 has 19 amino acids. DNA for the CDR3: TGTGCCAGCAGTGCCGACCAGGACAGGGCTCACTATAGCAATCAGCCCCAGCATTTT. Protein: CASSADQDRAHYSNQPQHF.

This clonotype has more than one count but fewer than ten. The chain is built from TRBV6-2 or TRBV6-3 and TRBJ1-5, with D tentatively TRBD1 (6 bases). Germline assignment: CDR1 MNHEY and CDR2 SVGEGT. The length of the CDR3 is 16 residues. Trimming removed 2 bases from V and 8 bases from J, with 19 bases in between. For the CDR3, the DNA is TGTGCCAGCAGTTACCCCGGTGCGGGGGCATATGAGCCCCAGCATTTT. Amino acid sequence: CASSYPGAGAYEPQHF.

In its sample, this clonotype is medium-sized. The chain combines TRBV6-5 with TRBJ2-7; unclear D gene. This CDR3 is 11 amino acids long. Germline loops: CDR1 MNHEY, CDR2 SVGAGI. Deletions cut 4 bases from V and 6 bases from J, with 7 bases between. CDR3 bases: TGTGCCAGCAGTTCCTACCGCGAGCAGTACTTC. Protein: CASSSYREQYF.

The sample holds a few counts of this clonotype. The V gene is TRBV30, the J gene TRBJ1-1, with D hard to call. The CDR3 spans 13 residues. Trimming cost V 7 bases and J 1 base, with 13 bases left between them. The germline V gene has CDR1 GTSNPN and CDR2 SVGIG (reference sequence). CDR3 amino acids: CAFTGRRNTEAFF. The CDR3 region has the DNA TGTGCCTTCACGGGGAGGCGGAACACTGAAGCTTTCTTT.

The chain has TRBV6-5 and TRBJ1-5, with 12 positions matching TRBD1. The CDR3 runs to 16 residues. The V gene end was trimmed by 0 bases and the J gene end by 7 bases; junction bases not matched to a gene: 4. From germline, CDR1 is MNHEY and CDR2 SVGAGI. Here the CDR3 reads CASSYSGTGGGQPQHF. In nucleotides, the CDR3 is TGTGCCAGCAGTTACTCGGGGACAGGGGGCGGGCAGCCCCAGCATTTT.

The genes are TRBV4-1 and TRBJ2-7, with D unresolved. The length of the CDR3 is 15 residues. Germline V gene lookup returns CDR1 MGHRA and CDR2 YSYEKL. Trimming pared 6 bases from V and 5 bases from J, leaving 20 bases between. CDR3 sequence: CASSPGPSGPDEQYF. The CDR3 coding sequence is TGCGCCAGCAGTCCAGGCCCCTCAGGCCCCGACGAGCAGTACTTC.

By sample fraction, this clonotype is medium-sized. J is TRBJ2-7 and V is TRBV18; 9 bases are a match to TRBD1. CDR1 and CDR2 from the germline V gene are KGHSH and LQKENI. V lost 3 bases and J lost 5; bases outside the gene matches: 14. This CDR3 contains 17 residues. The CDR3 here is CASSPIPAGQGYHEQYF. In DNA form, the CDR3 reads TGTGCCAGCTCACCTATCCCGGCGGGACAGGGATACCACGAGCAGTACTTC.

This clonotype has a handful of counts. The chain couples TRBV5-6 to TRBJ1-3; no firm D call. CDR1 and CDR2 (germline): SGHDT, YYEEEE. This CDR3 contains 18 residues. The ends were cut back, 3 bases at V and 0 bases at J, with 19 bases in the middle. CDR3 DNA sequence: TGTGCCAGCAGCTCGCTTGGTTCAGGACCACTCTCTGGAAACACCATATATTTT. It encodes CASSSLGSGPLSGNTIYF.

By its share, this clonotype is medium-sized. The CDR3 DNA follows: TGTGCCAGCAGCCTTGGAGGTGTTGAAGATGAAAAACTGTTTTTT. Its protein product is CASSLGGVEDEKLFF. The J gene is TRBJ1-4, the V gene TRBV5-6, with D unclear. V was clipped by 4 bases and J by 6 bases, with 16 bases between them. The germline gives CDR1 SGHDT, CDR2 YYEEEE. The CDR3 runs to 15 residues.

This clonotype is large (0.1 to 1%). V usage is TRBV19 and J usage is TRBJ1-5; D remains unclear. Germline values: CDR1 LNHDA, CDR2 SQIVND (reference sequence). Trimming removed 9 bases at V and 0 bases at J, with 9 bases between. The CDR3 extends over 13 amino acids. CDR3 loop: CASGQDSNQPQHF. DNA of the CDR3: TGTGCCAGCGGGCAAGATAGCAATCAGCCCCAGCATTTT.

This chain joins TRBV5-8 and TRBJ2-2, with unresolved D. Germline CDR1 reads SGHTS; CDR2 reads YDEGEE. Trimming stripped 0 bases from V and 7 bases from J, with 4 bases between. The length of the CDR3 is 12 residues. The CDR3 coding sequence is TGTGCCAGCAGCTTGGACGGCGGGGAGCTGTTTTTT. This gives the protein CASSLDGGELFF.

This clonotype is categorized as medium-sized (0.01 to 0.1%). The chain employs TRBV6-2 or TRBV6-3 and TRBJ2-5; D is uncertain. The germline CDR1 and CDR2 sequences are MNHEY and SVGEGT. V was trimmed by 5 bases and J by 4 bases, leaving 14 bases between them. This CDR3 has 14 residues. The CDR3 sequence is CASSPASTPETQYF. For the CDR3, the DNA is TGTGCCAGCAGTCCCGCTTCCACTCCAGAGACCCAGTACTTC.

This clonotype is deemed medium-sized. This sequence joins TRBV6-5 and TRBJ2-5; D tentatively fits TRBD1 or TRBD2 (5 bases each). The CDR3 runs 13 residues. Germline V gene data show CDR1 as MNHEY and CDR2 as SVGAGI. V was pared by 8 bases and J by 4 bases, with 14 bases between. The DNA of the CDR3 is TGTGCCAGCCATTCCGGGGCGGGAGAGACCCAGTACTTC. Its translation: CASHSGAGETQYF.

This clonotype was counted once. The junction departs from germline at one end; a sequencing error may be responsible. The genes are TRBV4-1 and TRBJ2-7; D perhaps matches TRBD2 (5 bases). The CDR3 loop spans 15 amino acids. The germline CDR1 and CDR2 sequences are MGHRA and YSYEKL. CDR3 protein: CVSSQADQAPYEQYF. The CDR3 region has the DNA TGCGTCAGCAGCCAAGCGGACCAGGCGCCCTACGAGCAGTACTTC.

Relative to its sample, this clonotype is large (0.1 to 1%). This chain joins TRBV27 and TRBJ2-2; maybe TRBD1 (6 bases). This CDR3 region has 14 residues. Trimming pared 4 bases from V and 5 bases from J, leaving 11 bases between. Germline V lookup: CDR1 MNHEY, CDR2 SMNVEV (reference sequence). The CDR3 loop reads CASSYVGTTGELFF. CDR3 sequence (DNA): TGTGCCAGCAGTTACGTCGGGACAACCGGGGAGCTGTTTTTT.

This clonotype was counted between two and nine times. This chain joins TRBV12-3 or TRBV12-4 and TRBJ1-2; perhaps TRBD1 as D (6 bases). The CDR3 extends over 14 amino acids. Between the trimmed V and J ends, which lost 5 bases and 5 bases, there was a span of 15 bases. As DNA, the CDR3 is TGTGCCAGCAGTCGGACAGCCCTGGGGTATGGCTACACCTTC. Its protein product is CASSRTALGYGYTF.

This clonotype showed up just a few times. The chain employs TRBV6-2 or TRBV6-3 and TRBJ1-5; D gene ambiguous. Trimming pared 7 bases from V and 0 bases from J, leaving 10 bases between. The germline V gene has CDR1 MNHEY and CDR2 SVGEGT. The CDR3 has 14 residues. The CDR3 DNA follows: TGTGCCAGCAACCGAGGAAATAGCAATCAGCCCCAGCATTTT. It specifies CASNRGNSNQPQHF.

Only a few counts were recorded for this clonotype. This chain joins TRBV12-3 or TRBV12-4 and TRBJ1-1; 7 nucleotides agree with TRBD1. This CDR3 has 14 residues. V trimming: 4 bases; J trimming: 4 bases; junction bases outside the gene matches: 6. Written as DNA, the CDR3 is TGTGCCAGCAGTTCTCAGGGGGGGGCCACTGAAGCTTTCTTT. Translation: CASSSQGGATEAFF.

By proportion, this clonotype is medium-sized (0.01 to 0.1%). The V and J genes are TRBV5-5 and TRBJ2-3, with a possible D match to TRBD2 (5 bases). CDR3 length: 13 residues. Germline-derived CDR1 and CDR2 are SGHKS and YYEKEE (reference sequence). Trimming cost V 2 bases and J 4 bases, with 8 bases left between them. CDR3 bases: TGTGCCAGCAGCTTCAGCGGCTCAGATACGCAGTATTTT. Encoded protein: CASSFSGSDTQYF.

This clonotype ranks as medium-sized. The chain carries TRBV13 and TRBJ2-6, with D unclear. Germline loops: CDR1 PRHDT, CDR2 FYEKMQ (reference sequence). The germline V and J ends were trimmed by 6 bases and 2 bases, with 8 bases remaining between them. This CDR3 is built from 14 residues. The CDR3 region is CASSSQTGANVLTF. As DNA, the CDR3 is TGTGCCAGCAGTAGCCAAACTGGGGCCAACGTCCTGACTTTC.

By share, this clonotype ranks as medium-sized (0.01 to 0.1%). The chain couples TRBV6-5 to TRBJ2-7, with 8 bases that match TRBD1. V dropped 6 bases and J dropped 3; count of bases not matched to a gene: 10. This CDR3 has 15 residues. Germline CDR1 and CDR2: MNHEY and SVGAGI. CDR3 residues: CASRPDRGVNYEQYF. CDR3 DNA: TGTGCCAGCAGACCCGACAGGGGAGTCAACTACGAGCAGTACTTC.

This clonotype was observed a few times. Here the CDR3 reads CSARIGGGDEKLFF. CDR3 DNA: TGCAGTGCTAGGATAGGGGGCGGTGATGAAAAACTGTTTTTT. The chain recombines TRBV20-1 with TRBJ1-4; TRBD1 matches at 7 bases. CDR1 is DFQATT and CDR2 is SNEGSKA in the germline V gene (reference sequence). After removal of 3 bases from V and 6 bases from J, the junction contained 7 bases not matched to a gene. The CDR3 consists of 14 residues.